These T cell receptor beta chains were read from a single sample in a study of T cells after yellow fever vaccination. One entry per CDR3 protein, called by TCRdb with MiXCR from the 5' RACE reads. Of approximately 510,000 distinct CDR3 sequences detected, 21% appear once; the ten largest clones hold 16%. The material was PBMCs, obtained more than 20 days after the first yellow fever vaccination. The receptors derive from a man between 18 and 29 years old who received the YFV17D yellow fever vaccine. Both conserved end residues are part of each CDR3. Each record gives: clone size, J gene, D gene, V gene, CDR3 protein, CDR3 DNA. The D gene is left open where the match is weak. Clone size is not always given. Where it is, it says once, few, many or a class for expanded clones.

>.|TRBJ2-5|.|TRBV20-1
CSVSDIPRGTQYF
TGCAGTGTGTCGGACATCCCGCGGGGGACCCAGTACTTC
>.|TRBJ2-1|.|TRBV30
CAWSVGGWEQFF
TGTGCCTGGAGTGTAGGGGGATGGGAGCAGTTCTTC
>.|TRBJ1-1|.|TRBV25-1
CASSGTDTEAFF
TGTGCCAGCAGTGGTACAGACACTGAAGCTTTCTTT
>few|TRBJ2-4|TRBD1|TRBV5-1
CASSWDRDGAKNIQYF
TGCGCCAGCAGCTGGGACAGGGATGGGGCCAAAAACATTCAGTACTTC
>few|TRBJ2-3|.|TRBV3-1
CASSQDLLSTQYF
TGTGCCAGCAGCCAAGATCTCCTAAGTACGCAGTATTTT
>few|TRBJ1-1|.|TRBV4-1
CASSQSDGGNTEAFF
TGCGCCAGCAGCCAAAGCGACGGGGGGAACACTGAAGCTTTCTTT
>few|TRBJ1-2|.|TRBV29-1
CSVNRANYGYTF
TGCAGCGTTAACAGGGCCAACTATGGCTACACCTTC
>.|TRBJ1-2|TRBD1|TRBV9
CASSPTGEGYGYTF
TGTGCCAGCAGCCCGACAGGGGAGGGCTATGGCTACACCTTC
>.|TRBJ1-1|.|TRBV28
CASSLWTGSTEAFF
TGTGCCAGCAGTTTATGGACAGGCAGCACTGAAGCTTTCTTT
>.|TRBJ2-3|TRBD2|TRBV7-2
CASSSVLSGGFTDTQYF
TGTGCCAGCAGCTCCGTCTTAAGCGGGGGGTTCACAGATACGCAGTATTTT
>few|TRBJ2-1|.|TRBV3-1
CASSQGVPLSYNEQFF
TGTGCCAGCAGCCAAGGGGTGCCTCTGTCCTACAATGAGCAGTTCTTC
>few|TRBJ2-1|.|TRBV7-2
CASSYGRISYNEQFF
TGTGCCAGCAGCTACGGACGGATCTCCTACAATGAGCAGTTCTTC
>few|TRBJ1-1|.|TRBV20-1
CSAPRQTSNTEAFF
TGCAGTGCTCCACGCCAGACTTCGAACACTGAAGCTTTCTTT
>once|TRBJ1-3|.|TRBV18
CASSLLSGERNTIYF
TGTGCCAGCTCCCTTCTATCCGGGGAAAGAAACACCATATATTTT
>.|TRBJ2-2|TRBD1|TRBV5-1
CASARQGDTGELFF
TGCGCCAGCGCCCGACAGGGGGACACCGGGGAGCTGTTTTTT
>.|TRBJ2-2|TRBD1|TRBV5-1
CASSERTGGPSNTGELFF
TGCGCCAGCAGCGAGAGGACAGGGGGCCCTTCGAACACCGGGGAGCTGTTTTTT
>.|TRBJ2-2|TRBD1|TRBV4-1
CASSLTGHPGELFF
TGCGCCAGCAGCCTGACAGGGCACCCCGGGGAGCTGTTTTTT
>few|TRBJ1-6|TRBD1|TRBV7-2
CASGDRNYNSPLHF
TGTGCCAGCGGGGACAGGAACTATAATTCACCCCTCCACTTT
>few|TRBJ1-1|.|TRBV7-2
CASSAERGGNTEAFF
TGTGCCAGCAGCGCGGAGAGGGGAGGGAACACTGAAGCTTTCTTT
>.|TRBJ2-2|TRBD1|TRBV27
CASSLFSFSGQGYSGELFF
TGTGCCAGCAGTTTATTTTCATTTTCGGGACAGGGTTACAGCGGGGAGCTGTTTTTT
>.|TRBJ1-1|.|TRBV28
CASTLGDPTEAFF
TGTGCCAGCACTCTAGGGGACCCCACTGAAGCTTTCTTT
>few|TRBJ1-1|.|TRBV4-3
CASSQENMNTEAFF
TGCGCCAGCAGCCAAGAGAACATGAACACTGAAGCTTTCTTT